The next 15 T cell receptor beta chains were all read from a single sample in a study of T cell responses to AZD1222 COVID-19 vaccine. Assay: immunoSEQ multiplex PCR; the TCRdb copy retains only in-frame clones and omits some. Altogether 78,000 or so clones are present, approximately 90% being singletons, with the ten largest covering 20%. Specimen: peripheral blood, collected on day 0 of AZD1222 vaccination. The source is an adult in good health.

This chain links TRBV2 with TRBJ2-1; D is undetermined. Germline CDR1 reads SNHLY; CDR2 reads FYNNEI. The V end was cut by 3 bases, the J end by 1 base, with 10 bases between. CDR3 size: 15 residues. In nucleotides, the CDR3 is TGTGCCAGCAGTGAGCCCCGCCAGTCCTACAATGAGCAGTTCTTC. It translates to CASSEPRQSYNEQFF.

The chain couples TRBV19 to TRBJ2-3; the match to TRBD2 covers 11 bases. The CDR3 has 17 amino acids. CDR1 and CDR2 (germline): LNHDA, SQIVND (reference sequence). V dropped 7 bases and J dropped 6; count of bases not matched to a gene: 15. CDR3 nucleotide sequence: TGTGCCAGTACCTGCTTCGTAGCGGGAGGGCCAGGGGATACGCAGTATTTT. Translated, it gives CASTCFVAGGPGDTQYF.

The chain uses TRBV5-6 and TRBJ2-2, with D possibly matching TRBD2 (5 bases). Trimming left V 0 bases short and J 0 bases short, with 9 bases between. The germline gives CDR1 SGHDT, CDR2 YYEEEE. There are 16 residues in the CDR3. CDR3 loop: CASSLVLEANTGELFF. In nucleotides, the CDR3 is TGTGCCAGCAGCTTGGTACTGGAGGCGAACACCGGGGAGCTGTTTTTT.

The rearrangement joins TRBV5-1 to TRBJ2-1; TRBD1 matches 9 bases. Trimming cost V 3 bases and J 9 bases; bases outside gene matches: 7. CDR3 length: 14 residues. Germline CDR1 and CDR2: SGHRS and YFSETQ. In DNA form, the CDR3 reads TGCGCCAGCAGCTACAACAGGGGGCAAGGTGAGCAGTTCTTC. Protein: CASSYNRGQGEQFF.

There are a few counts of this clone. The rearrangement uses TRBV4-3 and TRBJ2-7; a possible D gene is TRBD1 (5 bases). Trimming pared 0 bases from V and 3 bases from J, leaving 12 bases between. Per germline, CDR1 LGHNA and CDR2 YSLEER. This CDR3 is 15 amino acids long. For the CDR3, the DNA is TGCGCCAGCAGCCAAGATCCCCAGACAGTCTACGAGCAGTACTTC. Translated, it gives CASSQDPQTVYEQYF.

The J gene is TRBJ2-7, the V gene TRBV11-2; 9 nucleotides match TRBD2. V lost 7 bases and J lost 7; bases outside the gene matches: 14. Looked up from germline, CDR1 is SGHAT and CDR2 is FQNNGV. This CDR3 is 15 amino acids long. The CDR3 bases are TGTGCCAGCACCGAAACCGCGGGGGGGCCGCGAGAGCAGTACTTC. Translated, it gives CASTETAGGPREQYF.

This chain uses TRBV18 with TRBJ2-3; possible D gene TRBD2, 6 bases. Germline-derived CDR1 and CDR2 are KGHSH and LQKENI. Trimming cost V 6 bases and J 4 bases, with 8 bases left between them. The CDR3 length is 12 residues. The CDR3 region has the DNA TGTGCCAGCTCGCGACTAGCAGATACGCAGTATTTT. It specifies CASSRLADTQYF.

The rearrangement joins TRBV15 to TRBJ1-5, with D possibly TRBD1 on 5 matching bases. Germline V CDR1 and CDR2: LNHNV, YYDKDF (reference sequence). The CDR3 covers 14 residues. V was shortened by 5 bases and J by 4 bases, with 12 bases between the two germline ends. DNA of the CDR3: TGTGCCACCAGCTCGAGGGGCCCTAATCAGCCCCAGCATTTT. Translation gives CATSSRGPNQPQHF.

This chain uses TRBV5-1 with TRBJ2-3; 16 positions match TRBD2. V was pared by 3 bases and J by 0 bases, with 7 bases of the junction left unmatched. This CDR3 is built from 19 residues. Germline CDR1 reads SGHRS; CDR2 reads YFSETQ. CDR3 residues: CASSSGLAGGPSSTDTQYF. DNA of the CDR3: TGCGCCAGCAGCTCGGGACTAGCGGGAGGGCCTAGTAGCACAGATACGCAGTATTTT.

J is TRBJ2-5 and V is TRBV7-9; tentative D call: TRBD2 (6 bases). CDR1 and CDR2 from the germline V gene are SEHNR and FQNEAQ (reference sequence). The CDR3 extends over 14 amino acids. V was clipped by 3 bases and J by 1 base, with 9 bases between them. CDR3 sequence: CASSLAGFQETQYF. Here the CDR3 DNA reads TGTGCCAGCAGCTTGGCGGGATTCCAAGAGACCCAGTACTTC.

This clone is classed as medium-sized. The V call is TRBV13, the J call TRBJ2-7; 7 nucleotides match TRBD1. This CDR3 contains 16 residues. V was pared by 5 bases and J by 2 bases, with 12 bases of the junction left unmatched. Germline CDR1 and CDR2: PRHDT and FYEKMQ (reference sequence). This chain's CDR3 is CASSPDRVNITYEQYF. The CDR3 DNA sequence: TGTGCCAGCAGCCCCGACAGGGTGAACATAACCTACGAGCAGTACTTC.

V usage is TRBV11-2 and J usage is TRBJ2-7; 7 bases map to TRBD2. The CDR3 runs to 14 residues. V was pared by 1 base and J by 4 bases, with 4 bases of the junction left unmatched. Germline V CDR1 and CDR2: SGHAT, FQNNGV. In DNA, the CDR3 is TGTGCCAGCAGCTTAGTCGCTAGCGGATACGAGCAGTACTTC. Its protein product is CASSLVASGYEQYF. The whole variable domain, remainder taken from reference TRBV11-2 and TRBJ2-7, is EAGVAQSPRYKIIEKRQSVAFWCNPISGHATLYWYQQILGQGPKLLIQFQNNGVVDDSQLPKDRFSAERLKGVDSTLKIQPAKLEDSAVYLCASSLVASGYEQYFGPGTRLTVT.

The chain combines TRBV18 with TRBJ2-7; perhaps TRBD2 as D (5 bases). The V and J ends lost 3 bases and 4 bases respectively, with 16 bases between them. The CDR3 length is 15 residues. Germline V CDR1 and CDR2: KGHSH, LQKENI. The CDR3, as DNA: TGTGCCAGCTCACCTAGTACGGAGGACCCATACGAGCAGTACTTC. Amino acid sequence: CASSPSTEDPYEQYF.

This chain joins TRBV9 and TRBJ1-1; D call uncertain. The V end was cut by 0 bases, the J end by 0 bases, with 12 bases between. Germline V gives CDR1 SGDLS, CDR2 YYNGEE. The CDR3 is made up of 16 amino acids. CDR3 sequence (DNA): TGTGCCAGCAGCGTAGGGGAGGGAATGATGAACACTGAAGCTTTCTTT. Its protein is CASSVGEGMMNTEAFF.

This chain connects TRBV19 to TRBJ1-5; D possibly corresponds to TRBD1 (6 bases). The CDR3 length is 16 residues. Trimming cost V 1 base and J 5 bases, with 15 bases left between them. Germline V CDR1 and CDR2: LNHDA, SQIVND (reference sequence). CDR3 in amino acids: CASSIGNRADDQPQHF. The CDR3 DNA follows: TGTGCCAGTAGTATAGGTAACAGGGCCGATGATCAGCCCCAGCATTTT. Full variable domain (missing parts from reference TRBV19 and TRBJ1-5): DGGITQSPKYLFRKEGQNVTLSCEQNLNHDAMYWYRQDPGQGLRLIYYSQIVNDFQKGDIAEGYSVSREKKESFPLTVTSAQKNPTAFYLCASSIGNRADDQPQHFGDGTRLSIL.